In this sample, the clone carrying this T cell receptor (beta chain) turned up a few times. What it recognizes is unknown. These data are taken from a study of identical twins. General study findings and limits: Modeled out-of-frame TCR alpha sharing in monozygotic twins fell below observed levels.

cDNA carried unique molecular identifiers, and a universal primer site was added by template switching. TCRdb independently ran MiXCR on the 5' RACE reads; one entry per CDR3 protein. The table shows over 200,000 distinct CDR3 sequences, with roughly 10% occurring only once. From germline, CDR1 is LGHDT and CDR2 YNNKEL (reference sequence). The length of the CDR3 is 14 residues. J lost 8 bases, V lost 4 bases, and 8 bases had no gene match. The source of this sequence is a woman between 18 and 30 years old in good health. The sequencing sample was made of memory (CD45RO+) T cells sorted from blood. This rearrangement joins TRBV3-1 to TRBJ1-2; 9 nucleotides align to TRBD1. The DNA of the CDR3 is TGTGCCAGCAGCCTACCGGGACAGGGTAAAGGCTACACCTTC. As protein: CASSLPGQGKGYTF.